These 5 T cell receptor beta chains came from one sample sequenced in a study of shared clonotypes between healthy human individuals. TCRdb's table, derived via immunoSEQ multiplex PCR, lists solely in-frame clones and lacks some. The table has approximately 2,200,000 clones, roughly 91% seen once. CD45RO-negative, CCR7-selected cells formed the naive CD8 fraction, which excluded terminally differentiated effector memory CD45RA+ cells. The sequenced sample consisted of naive CD8+ T cells from PBMCs. The receptors stem from a man aged 18 to 30 in good health. Some clones in this sample may be carry-over from other donors' samples.

The chain combines TRBV7-3 with TRBJ1-2; a possible D gene is TRBD1 (6 bases). V was cut by 5 bases and J by 2 bases, with 12 bases left in between. The CDR3 loop spans 14 amino acids. From germline, CDR1 is SGHTA and CDR2 FQGTGA. The CDR3 reads CASSPQGTNYGYTF. DNA for the CDR3: TGTGCCAGCAGCCCGCAGGGGACCAACTATGGCTACACCTTC.

The V call is TRBV28, the J call TRBJ2-2; no reliable D call. The CDR3 consists of 14 residues. Trimming removed 8 bases from V and 5 bases from J, with 15 bases in between. Germline assignment: CDR1 MDHEN and CDR2 SYDVKM. The CDR3 nucleotides are TGTGCCAGCTTGCGTGGGGTGAAGACCGGGGAGCTGTTTTTT. Translation: CASLRGVKTGELFF.

The chain is built from TRBV4-1 and TRBJ1-4; perhaps TRBD1 as D (5 bases). The V end was cut by 1 base, the J end by 4 bases, with 10 bases between. Per the germline V gene, CDR1 is MGHRA and CDR2 is YSYEKL. The CDR3 is 15 residues long. In DNA, the CDR3 is TGCGCCAGCAGCCAAGGTGACAGCTATAATGAAAAACTGTTTTTT. Its protein is CASSQGDSYNEKLFF.

The chain has TRBV7-3 and TRBJ2-2, with D perhaps TRBD2 (5 bases). Germline V gene lookup returns CDR1 SGHTA and CDR2 FQGTGA. V gave up 6 bases and J gave up 5 bases, with 22 bases separating them. The CDR3 is 17 amino acids. CDR3 in amino acids: CASSSRYDGEKTGELFF. The CDR3 bases are TGTGCCAGCAGTTCCCGGTACGACGGGGAGAAAACCGGGGAGCTGTTTTTT.

The chain links TRBV27 to TRBJ1-5, with D possibly being TRBD1 (5 bases). The CDR3 is made up of 16 amino acids. The ends were cut back, 3 bases at V and 7 bases at J, with 19 bases in the middle. Germline V gene sequence: CDR1 MNHEY, CDR2 SMNVEV (reference sequence). The CDR3: CASSFAFGASGQPQHF. Written as DNA, the CDR3 is TGTGCCAGCAGTTTTGCATTCGGGGCCTCCGGGCAGCCCCAGCATTTT.